This TCR beta chain was found in a study of blood T cell repertoires in COVID-19. Across the study: The United States, Italy and Spain were the sources of the acute and convalescent COVID-19 samples.

Original methodology: Researchers report that nucleated cell counts were estimated from reference gene primer amplification. TCRdb keeps only in-frame clones here, not all; method: immunoSEQ multiplex PCR. The V and J calls and the clone size are those of that table, but D and trimming were determined from the DNA. The sample lists about 60,000 clones; under 85% were seen once. CDR3 length: 14 residues. Germline CDR1 SGHRS, CDR2 YFSETQ. The ends were cut back, 7 bases at V and 1 base at J, with 14 bases in the middle. The material sequenced was peripheral blood. This chain connects TRBV5-1 to TRBJ1-1; possibly TRBD1 for D (5 bases). The TCR was taken from a woman aged 70-85 years with acute or convalescent COVID-19. In DNA, the CDR3 is TGCGCCAGCCGGAGAGCTACAGGGAACACTGAAGCTTTCTTT. It encodes CASRRATGNTEAFF.